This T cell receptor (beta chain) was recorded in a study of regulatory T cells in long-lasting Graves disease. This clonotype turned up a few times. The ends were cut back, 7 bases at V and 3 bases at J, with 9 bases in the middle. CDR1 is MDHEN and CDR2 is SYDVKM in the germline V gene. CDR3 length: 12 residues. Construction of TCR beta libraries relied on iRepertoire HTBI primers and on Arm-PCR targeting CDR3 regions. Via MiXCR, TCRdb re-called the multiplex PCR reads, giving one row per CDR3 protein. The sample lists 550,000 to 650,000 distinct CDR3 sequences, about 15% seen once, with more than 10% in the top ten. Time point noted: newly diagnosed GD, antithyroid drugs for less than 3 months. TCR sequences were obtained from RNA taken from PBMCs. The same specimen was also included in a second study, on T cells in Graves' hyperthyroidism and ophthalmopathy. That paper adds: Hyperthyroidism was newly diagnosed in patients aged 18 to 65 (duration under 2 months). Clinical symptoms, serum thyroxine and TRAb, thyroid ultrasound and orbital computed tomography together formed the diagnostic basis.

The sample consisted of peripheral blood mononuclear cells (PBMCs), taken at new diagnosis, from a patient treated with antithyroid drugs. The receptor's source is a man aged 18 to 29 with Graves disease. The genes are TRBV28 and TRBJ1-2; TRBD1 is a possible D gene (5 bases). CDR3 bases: TGTGCCAGCAAGGGGACTCACTATGGCTACACCTTC. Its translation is CASKGTHYGYTF.